One and the same sample provided the 20 T cell receptor beta chains below, sequenced in a study of blood T cell repertoires in COVID-19. Sequenced by immunoSEQ multiplex PCR; TCRdb stores in-frame clones only, minus some. The table lists about 380,000 clones, about 90% of them singletons, with approximately 1.2% in the top ten. Sequencing was performed on peripheral blood. The receptors here all came from a middle-aged man with acute or convalescent COVID-19.

The CDR3 coding sequence is TGTGCCAGCTCCCCCAGAGGAAACACCATATATTTT. Protein product: CASSPRGNTIYF. The J gene is TRBJ1-3, the V gene TRBV18; D call uncertain. Germline V CDR1 and CDR2: KGHSH, LQKENI. CDR3 size: 12 residues. Trimming removed 6 bases at V and 4 bases at J, with 7 bases between. Together with reference TRBV18 and TRBJ1-3, the CDR3 gives the full variable domain: NAGVMQNPRHLVRRRGQEARLRCSPMKGHSHVYWYRQLPEEGLKFMVYLQKENIIDESGMPKERFSAEFPKEGPSILRIQQVVRGDSAAYFCASSPRGNTIYFGEGSWLTVV.

The V gene is TRBV7-8, the J gene TRBJ1-2; no reliable D call. Germline V gives CDR1 SGHVS, CDR2 FQNEAQ. The CDR3 contains 13 residues. Trimming stripped 2 bases from V and 4 bases from J, with 8 bases between. The DNA for the CDR3 is TGTGCCAGCAGCTTAACATCTCTCTATGGCTACACCTTC. Residues: CASSLTSLYGYTF.

J is TRBJ1-1 and V is TRBV7-2; unclear D gene. This CDR3 contains 15 residues. Germline CDR1 is SGHTA and CDR2 is FQGNSA. The ends were cut back, 1 base at V and 1 base at J, with 10 bases in the middle. The DNA for the CDR3 is TGTGCCAGCAGCTTAGGCCCGGGAGGGAACACTGAAGCTTTCTTT. Its translation is CASSLGPGGNTEAFF.

V gene TRBV19 combines with J gene TRBJ2-1; 9 bases fit TRBD2. V lost 3 bases and J lost 5; bases outside the gene matches: 5. Germline V gene data show CDR1 as LNHDA and CDR2 as SQIVND (reference sequence). This CDR3 has 15 amino acids. CDR3 region: CASSIGLAGNNEQFF. The DNA of the CDR3 is TGTGCCAGTAGTATTGGGCTAGCGGGGAACAATGAGCAGTTCTTC.

The genes are TRBV14 and TRBJ2-1; TRBD2 agrees at 7 bases. Germline lookup yields CDR1 SGHDN and CDR2 FVKESK. After removal of 3 bases from V and 6 bases from J, the junction contained 14 bases not matched to a gene. The CDR3 length is 17 residues. CDR3: CASSQLGEGPPVNEQFF. For the CDR3, the DNA is TGTGCCAGCAGCCAGTTAGGGGAGGGGCCGCCTGTCAATGAGCAGTTCTTC.

The rearrangement links TRBV4-1 to TRBJ2-1, with 12 positions matching TRBD2. V trimming: 10 bases; J trimming: 9 bases; junction bases outside the gene matches: 13. Germline values: CDR1 MGHRA, CDR2 YSYEKL. The CDR3 is 15 residues long. The DNA for the CDR3 is TGCGCCACCAGACTAGCGGGAGCCCACCGGGGTGAGCAGTTCTTC. This codes for CATRLAGAHRGEQFF.

The V gene is TRBV28, the J gene TRBJ1-2; 7 nucleotides line up with TRBD1. This CDR3 has 13 residues. Germline CDR1 reads MDHEN; CDR2 reads SYDVKM. V lost 3 bases and J lost 7; bases outside the gene matches: 5. CDR3 protein: CASSLGQSGGYTF. The CDR3 nucleotides are TGTGCCAGCAGTTTGGGACAGTCCGGTGGCTACACCTTC.

This clone was counted once. The chain links TRBV15 to TRBJ2-3; tentatively, D is TRBD1 (5 bases). The CDR3 is 16 residues long. Trimming pared 1 base from V and 2 bases from J, leaving 13 bases between. Per germline, CDR1 LNHNV and CDR2 YYDKDF (reference sequence). The CDR3 sequence: CATSRGGHSITDTQYF. The CDR3 DNA reads as TGTGCCACCAGCAGAGGCGGACACTCCATCACAGATACGCAGTATTTT.

On this clone: In the same sample, other DNA sequences code for this CDR3. The V call is TRBV6-6, the J call TRBJ1-3; D uncertain. Germline V gene data show CDR1 as MNHNY and CDR2 as SVGAGI (reference sequence). The CDR3 runs to 14 residues. Between the trimmed V and J ends, which lost 2 bases and 0 bases, there was a span of 5 bases. The CDR3 reads CASSYPDSGNTIYF. DNA of the CDR3: TGTGCCAGCAGTTACCCAGACTCTGGAAACACCATATATTTT.

The rearrangement uses TRBV28 and TRBJ2-7, with TRBD1 as a possible D gene (6 bases). CDR1 is MDHEN and CDR2 is SYDVKM in the germline V gene. This CDR3 contains 14 residues. Trimming stripped 5 bases from V and 5 bases from J, with 16 bases between. CDR3 nucleotides: TGTGCCAGCAGTCCGCCGGGACAATTCGACGAGCAGTACTTC. Translation gives CASSPPGQFDEQYF. The complete variable domain, with remaining parts taken from reference TRBV28 and TRBJ2-7, reads DVKVTQSSRYLVKRTGEKVFLECVQDMDHENMFWYRQDPGLGLRLIYFSYDVKMKEKGDIPEGYSVSREKKERFSLILESASTNQTSMYLCASSPPGQFDEQYFGPGTRLTVT.

V gene TRBV4-2 combines with J gene TRBJ2-7; 10 bases agree with TRBD2. V was clipped by 0 bases and J by 12 bases; unmatched bases: 8. Germline V gives CDR1 LGHNA, CDR2 YNFKEQ. This CDR3 has 14 amino acids. CDR3 coding DNA: TGTGCCAGCAGCCAAGAAGCTAGCGGGAGCTTGGCGTACTTC. Amino acids: CASSQEASGSLAYF.

The J gene is TRBJ1-3, the V gene TRBV25-1, with D tentatively TRBD1 (5 bases). V shed 2 bases and J shed 0 bases, with 11 bases lying between them. The germline V gene has CDR1 MGHDK and CDR2 SYGVNS. This CDR3 is 16 amino acids long. The CDR3 DNA is TGTGCCAGCAGTGAAATTTTCGGGGGCTCTGGAAACACCATATATTTT. Protein product: CASSEIFGGSGNTIYF. Filled out from reference TRBV25-1 and TRBJ1-3, the complete variable domain reads EADIYQTPRYLVIGTGKKITLECSQTMGHDKMYWYQQDPGMELHLIHYSYGVNSTEKGDLSSESTVSRIRTEHFPLTLESARPSHTSQYLCASSEIFGGSGNTIYFGEGSWLTVV.

This chain links TRBV6-5 with TRBJ1-1, with 7 bases identical to TRBD1. Germline-derived CDR1 and CDR2 are MNHEY and SVGAGI. CDR3 length: 15 residues. V lost 1 base, J lost 4 bases, and 6 bases stayed unmatched. CDR3 nucleotide sequence: TGTGCCAGCAGTTACTTCGCAGGGGGTAGCACTGAAGCTTTCTTT. Its protein product is CASSYFAGGSTEAFF.

The chain uses TRBV6-5 and TRBJ2-7; 12 nucleotides match TRBD1. The germline V gene has CDR1 MNHEY and CDR2 SVGAGI. The CDR3 has 14 residues. Germline trimming cut 7 bases from V and 4 bases from J; bases unmatched to any gene: 5. The CDR3 reads CASIGDRGLYEQYF. In DNA, the CDR3 is TGTGCCAGCATTGGGGACAGGGGGCTGTACGAGCAGTACTTC.

J is TRBJ2-3 and V is TRBV29-1; 10 bases match TRBD2. This CDR3 comprises 13 residues. Losses at the gene ends were 8 bases for V and 7 bases for J; bases not matched to a gene: 9. CDR1 is SQVTM, CDR2 ANQGSEA, per germline. The CDR3 is CSYKREGRNTQYF. CDR3 coding DNA: TGCAGCTATAAGCGGGAGGGCCGCAATACGCAGTATTTT.

This chain connects TRBV5-1 to TRBJ2-1; 13 bases align to TRBD2. Germline V gene data show CDR1 as SGHRS and CDR2 as YFSETQ. The trim removed 4 bases at V and 7 bases at J, leaving 2 bases unmatched. CDR3 length: 14 residues. The chain's CDR3 is CASSVGLAGNEQFF. The CDR3 DNA reads TGCGCCAGCAGCGTGGGACTAGCGGGAAATGAGCAGTTCTTC.

The CDR3 DNA reads as TGTGCCAGCAGCTCGAGACAGCGGAACACTGAAGCTTTCTTT. It translates to CASSSRQRNTEAFF. The chain uses TRBV27 and TRBJ1-1; maybe TRBD1 (5 bases). V gave up 6 bases and J gave up 1 base, with 12 bases separating them. This CDR3 spans 14 amino acids. The germline V gene has CDR1 MNHEY and CDR2 SMNVEV (reference sequence).

The chain has TRBV28 and TRBJ1-2; 8 bases fit TRBD1. The CDR3 contains 14 residues. V shed 3 bases, J shed 6 bases, and the junction held 6 bases outside the gene matches. Germline loops: CDR1 MDHEN, CDR2 SYDVKM. The CDR3 region has the DNA TGTGCCAGCAGTTTCGACCTCAGGGGGCATGGCTACACCTTC. Protein sequence: CASSFDLRGHGYTF.

This clone was observed once. CDR3 region: CASRTGNTIYF. The CDR3 DNA reads as TGTGCCAGTAGGACAGGAAACACCATATATTTT. J is TRBJ1-3 and V is TRBV19; D uncertain. Trimming removed 6 bases from V and 4 bases from J, with 4 bases in between. Per germline, CDR1 LNHDA and CDR2 SQIVND (reference sequence). CDR3 length: 11 residues.

The chain has TRBV27 and TRBJ1-5; the D gene is possibly TRBD1 (5 bases). The V end lost 3 bases, the J end lost 5 bases, and 11 bases lay between the germline ends. Germline V gene lookup returns CDR1 MNHEY and CDR2 SMNVEV (reference sequence). The CDR3 is made up of 14 amino acids. CDR3 coding DNA: TGTGCCAGCAGTTTTCTAGGGGTAGATCAGCCCCAGCATTTT. The encoded protein is CASSFLGVDQPQHF.